This TCR beta chain was documented in a study of T cells after yellow fever vaccination. Study overall: Preparation used SMART-Seq v4 Ultra Low Input for the low-cell-number fractions. General study results and limits: Post-booster repertoires contained most primary-vaccination clones again (96% CD4, about 90% CD8). Though it reached lower strength, the secondary response hit its peak faster, day 5 versus 15.

This clonotype was recorded a few times. The antigen is not known. The 5'RACE template-switching step produced TCR cDNA and added a universal primer site and UMIs. Each CDR3 protein is one row after TCRdb ran MiXCR on the 5' RACE reads. This sample yields over 200,000 distinct CDR3 sequences, of which over 6.5% are seen a single time; around 1% belongs to the top ten. The receptor was derived from a man aged 25-45 years who received the YFV17D yellow fever vaccine. Sample: CD4+ T cells sorted from PBMCs, taken on the day of the yellow fever booster vaccination.

CDR3 amino acids: CSVQRGEKVYNEQFF. CDR3 sequence (DNA): TGCAGTGTCCAGCGGGGGGAGAAGGTCTACAATGAGCAGTTCTTC. V and J are TRBV20-1 and TRBJ2-1; 9 bases are a match to TRBD2. The V and J ends lost 7 bases and 3 bases, in that order; junction bases with no gene match: 10. CDR1 is DFQATT, CDR2 SNEGSKA, per germline (reference sequence). The CDR3 is 15 amino acids.